This paragraph covers one T cell receptor (beta chain) sequence. This record comes from a study of shared clonotypes between healthy human individuals. The V gene lost 6 bases and the J gene lost 1 base, with 6 bases spanning the gap. Per germline, CDR1 MNHEY and CDR2 SMNVEV (reference sequence). The length of the CDR3 is 13 residues. The assay was run at deep level. The table came from immunoSEQ multiplex PCR; TCRdb's copy has only in-frame clones and leaves some out. The sample includes around 1.1 million clones, 78% seen only once; the top ten take under 0.8%. The V gene is TRBV27, the J gene TRBJ2-2, with unresolved D. The material sequenced was memory CD4+ T cells from PBMCs. Subset reported: CD45RA-negative fraction. The TCR sequence derives from a man aged 18 to 35 in good health. Some clones in this sample may be carry-over from other donors' samples. The CDR3 coding sequence is TGTGCCAGCAGCTCCCGGAACACCGGGGAGCTGTTTTTT. Its translation: CASSSRNTGELFF.